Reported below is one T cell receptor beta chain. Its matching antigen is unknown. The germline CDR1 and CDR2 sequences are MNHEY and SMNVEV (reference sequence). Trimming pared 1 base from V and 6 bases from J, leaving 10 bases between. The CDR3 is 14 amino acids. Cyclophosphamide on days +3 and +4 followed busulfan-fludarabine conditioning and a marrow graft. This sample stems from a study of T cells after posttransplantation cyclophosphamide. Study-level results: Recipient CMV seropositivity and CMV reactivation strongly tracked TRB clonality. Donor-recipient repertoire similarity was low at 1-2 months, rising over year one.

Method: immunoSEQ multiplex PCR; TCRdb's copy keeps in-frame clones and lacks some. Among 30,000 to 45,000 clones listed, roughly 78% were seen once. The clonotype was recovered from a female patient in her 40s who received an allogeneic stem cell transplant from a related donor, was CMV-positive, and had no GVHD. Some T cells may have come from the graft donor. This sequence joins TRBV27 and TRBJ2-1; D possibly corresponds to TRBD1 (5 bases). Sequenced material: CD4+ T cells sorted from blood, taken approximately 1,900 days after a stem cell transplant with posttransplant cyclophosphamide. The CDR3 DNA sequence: TGTGCCAGCAGTTTATTATCAGGGTCCAATGAGCAGTTCTTC. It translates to CASSLLSGSNEQFF.